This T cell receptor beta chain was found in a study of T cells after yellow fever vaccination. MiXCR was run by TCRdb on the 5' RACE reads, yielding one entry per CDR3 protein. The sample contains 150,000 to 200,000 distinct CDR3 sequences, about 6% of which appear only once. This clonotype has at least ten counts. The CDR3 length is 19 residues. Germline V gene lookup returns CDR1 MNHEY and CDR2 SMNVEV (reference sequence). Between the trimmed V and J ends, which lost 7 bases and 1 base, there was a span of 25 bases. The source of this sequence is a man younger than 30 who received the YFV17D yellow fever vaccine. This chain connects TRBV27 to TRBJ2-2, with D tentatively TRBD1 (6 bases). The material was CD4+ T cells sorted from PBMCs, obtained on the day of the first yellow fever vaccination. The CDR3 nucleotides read TGTGCCAGCACCGCACGAAGGGATCGGGACACCCTGAACACCGGGGAGCTGTTTTTT. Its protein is CASTARRDRDTLNTGELFF.